These T cell receptor beta chains were read from a single sample in a study of T-cell reconstitution after alpha-beta-depleted transplantation in children. MiXCR, run by TCRdb on the PCR reads, gives a single entry per CDR3 protein. The data show 500,000 to 600,000 distinct CDR3 sequences, approximately 30% seen once. Sequenced material: PBMCs, taken before TCRalphabeta/CD19-depleted stem cell transplant. Source of these receptors: a boy in the first two years of life with Wiskott-Aldrich syndrome, due to receive a stem cell transplant. The CDR3 runs from the conserved cysteine through the conserved F or W. Fields, in order: CDR3 protein, CDR3 length, J gene, V gene.

CDR3 protein: CASSETSAEQFF
CDR3 length: 12
J gene: TRBJ2-1
V gene: TRBV5-1

CDR3 protein: CSAPGTSPHEQYF
CDR3 length: 13
J gene: TRBJ2-7
V gene: TRBV20-1

CDR3 protein: CASSLSLLTYEQYF
CDR3 length: 14
J gene: TRBJ2-7
V gene: TRBV3-1

CDR3 protein: CASSSTSPSRETQYF
CDR3 length: 15
J gene: TRBJ2-5
V gene: TRBV5-4

CDR3 protein: CASSSQREGPSNIQYF
CDR3 length: 16
J gene: TRBJ2-4
V gene: TRBV12-3/TRBV12-4

CDR3 protein: CASSQRYRGLRVAGGSNSEQYF
CDR3 length: 22
J gene: TRBJ2-7
V gene: TRBV7-3

CDR3 protein: CASSRTPTGNEQYF
CDR3 length: 14
J gene: TRBJ2-7
V gene: TRBV5-6

CDR3 protein: CASSLTGYTYEQYF
CDR3 length: 14
J gene: TRBJ2-7
V gene: TRBV7-2

CDR3 protein: CAIRPTSGGSYNEQFF
CDR3 length: 16
J gene: TRBJ2-1
V gene: TRBV10-3

CDR3 protein: CASSTGGNVYNEQFF
CDR3 length: 15
J gene: TRBJ2-1
V gene: TRBV27

CDR3 protein: CASSLGTSGSLDTQYF
CDR3 length: 16
J gene: TRBJ2-3
V gene: TRBV5-1

CDR3 protein: CATSGSTRGYGYTF
CDR3 length: 14
J gene: TRBJ1-2
V gene: TRBV24-1

CDR3 protein: CASSTDGEREQYF
CDR3 length: 13
J gene: TRBJ2-7
V gene: TRBV19

CDR3 protein: CASSENTGNQPQHF
CDR3 length: 14
J gene: TRBJ1-5
V gene: TRBV2

CDR3 protein: CASSPALTNNEQFF
CDR3 length: 14
J gene: TRBJ2-1
V gene: TRBV4-1

CDR3 protein: CASSPRLAGNYEQYF
CDR3 length: 15
J gene: TRBJ2-7
V gene: TRBV4-1

CDR3 protein: CASSRREHETQYF
CDR3 length: 13
J gene: TRBJ2-5
V gene: TRBV27

CDR3 protein: CASSATSGRNNEQFF
CDR3 length: 15
J gene: TRBJ2-1
V gene: TRBV2

CDR3 protein: CAISVSGSSTDTQYF
CDR3 length: 15
J gene: TRBJ2-3
V gene: TRBV10-3

CDR3 protein: CAISSGLAGAEQYF
CDR3 length: 14
J gene: TRBJ2-7
V gene: TRBV10-3

CDR3 protein: CASSAYRDGETQYF
CDR3 length: 14
J gene: TRBJ2-5
V gene: TRBV5-6

CDR3 protein: CASRNRGGQPQHF
CDR3 length: 13
J gene: TRBJ1-5
V gene: TRBV6-1

CDR3 protein: CASSLGGLGAGGPNEQFF
CDR3 length: 18
J gene: TRBJ2-1
V gene: TRBV5-1

CDR3 protein: CASSYSGQGDQPQHF
CDR3 length: 15
J gene: TRBJ1-5
V gene: TRBV6-2/TRBV6-3

CDR3 protein: CASSLLAGGAYNEQFF
CDR3 length: 16
J gene: TRBJ2-1
V gene: TRBV7-3

CDR3 protein: CAISEPGGTYNEQFF
CDR3 length: 15
J gene: TRBJ2-1
V gene: TRBV10-3

CDR3 protein: CASSFTSGSIGTQYF
CDR3 length: 15
J gene: TRBJ2-5
V gene: TRBV7-6

CDR3 protein: CASSLMSTGELFF
CDR3 length: 13
J gene: TRBJ2-2
V gene: TRBV7-8

CDR3 protein: CASSPAGGYTGELFF
CDR3 length: 15
J gene: TRBJ2-2
V gene: TRBV7-9

CDR3 protein: CASKIDRQETQYF
CDR3 length: 13
J gene: TRBJ2-5
V gene: TRBV7-9

CDR3 protein: CASRRQGVGETQYF
CDR3 length: 14
J gene: TRBJ2-5
V gene: TRBV5-1

CDR3 protein: CASRRTGTRDDEQYF
CDR3 length: 15
J gene: TRBJ2-7
V gene: TRBV7-9

CDR3 protein: CASSRGRDLNEKLFF
CDR3 length: 15
J gene: TRBJ1-4
V gene: TRBV12-3/TRBV12-4

CDR3 protein: CASSALGRNEQFF
CDR3 length: 13
J gene: TRBJ2-1
V gene: TRBV10-1

CDR3 protein: CASSQEGRGYNEQFF
CDR3 length: 15
J gene: TRBJ2-1
V gene: TRBV4-1

CDR3 protein: CASSLSRTKNIQYF
CDR3 length: 14
J gene: TRBJ2-4
V gene: TRBV28

CDR3 protein: CSASTPYEQYF
CDR3 length: 11
J gene: TRBJ2-7
V gene: TRBV20-1

CDR3 protein: CSAGGLADNEQFF
CDR3 length: 13
J gene: TRBJ2-1
V gene: TRBV20-1

CDR3 protein: CSVGASGSQTGELFF
CDR3 length: 15
J gene: TRBJ2-2
V gene: TRBV29-1

CDR3 protein: CASSFLSGRVGTDTQYF
CDR3 length: 17
J gene: TRBJ2-3
V gene: TRBV11-2

CDR3 protein: CATSRYGTGGSNEQFF
CDR3 length: 16
J gene: TRBJ2-1
V gene: TRBV15

CDR3 protein: CASSLAPGTGGLDTEAFF
CDR3 length: 18
J gene: TRBJ1-1
V gene: TRBV7-2

CDR3 protein: CASRTASKDTQYF
CDR3 length: 13
J gene: TRBJ2-3
V gene: TRBV6-2/TRBV6-3

CDR3 protein: CASSLTSGTSLSTDTQYF
CDR3 length: 18
J gene: TRBJ2-3
V gene: TRBV5-1

CDR3 protein: CASSFNRGNNQPQHF
CDR3 length: 15
J gene: TRBJ1-5
V gene: TRBV12-3/TRBV12-4

CDR3 protein: CASSPLPDSYEQYF
CDR3 length: 14
J gene: TRBJ2-7
V gene: TRBV12-3/TRBV12-4

CDR3 protein: CASSLAMGLINSPLHF
CDR3 length: 16
J gene: TRBJ1-6
V gene: TRBV7-8

CDR3 protein: CASSKGRTGYNEQFF
CDR3 length: 15
J gene: TRBJ2-1
V gene: TRBV21-1

CDR3 protein: CASSLVAGANNEQFF
CDR3 length: 15
J gene: TRBJ2-1
V gene: TRBV11-2

CDR3 protein: CASSSQGRGYGYTF
CDR3 length: 14
J gene: TRBJ1-2
V gene: TRBV6-5

CDR3 protein: CASRVRASLRNEQFF
CDR3 length: 15
J gene: TRBJ2-1
V gene: TRBV19

CDR3 protein: CASGGNGLATVSQYF
CDR3 length: 15
J gene: TRBJ2-3
V gene: TRBV12-3/TRBV12-4

CDR3 protein: CASSLEPLEKLFF
CDR3 length: 13
J gene: TRBJ1-4
V gene: TRBV5-1

CDR3 protein: CASSSNDGGGADTQYF
CDR3 length: 16
J gene: TRBJ2-3
V gene: TRBV6-5

CDR3 protein: CASSRDGVRGEQFF
CDR3 length: 14
J gene: TRBJ2-1
V gene: TRBV18

CDR3 protein: CATSDLGTSPPDTQYF
CDR3 length: 16
J gene: TRBJ2-3
V gene: TRBV24-1

CDR3 protein: CASKRQGQETQYF
CDR3 length: 13
J gene: TRBJ2-5
V gene: TRBV25-1

CDR3 protein: CASSLDDSLYEQYF
CDR3 length: 14
J gene: TRBJ2-7
V gene: TRBV5-1

CDR3 protein: CASSLRVAGVQYF
CDR3 length: 13
J gene: TRBJ2-7
V gene: TRBV5-5

CDR3 protein: CSALLAGVKNIQYF
CDR3 length: 14
J gene: TRBJ2-4
V gene: TRBV20-1